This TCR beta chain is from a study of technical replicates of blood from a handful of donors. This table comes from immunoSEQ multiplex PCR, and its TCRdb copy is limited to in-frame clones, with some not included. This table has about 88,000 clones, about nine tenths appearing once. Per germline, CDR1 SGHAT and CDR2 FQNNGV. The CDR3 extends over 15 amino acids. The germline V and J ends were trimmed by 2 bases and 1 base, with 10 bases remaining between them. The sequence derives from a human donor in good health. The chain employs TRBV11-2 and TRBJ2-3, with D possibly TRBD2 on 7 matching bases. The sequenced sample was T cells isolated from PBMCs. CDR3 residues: CASSLPGGGTDTQYF. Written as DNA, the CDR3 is TGTGCCAGCAGCTTACCGGGGGGCGGCACAGATACGCAGTATTTT.